Following are 8 T cell receptor beta chains from one sample sequenced in a study of blood T cells in healthy people across ages. A second 7 to 11 cycle PCR used barcoded and J-beta primers. TCRdb passed the 5' RACE reads through MiXCR, listing each CDR3 protein once. The sample shows about 620,000 distinct CDR3 sequences, over 40% of them seen only once. Sequenced sample: blood. These receptor sequences come from a woman over 75 in good health.

A note on this clonotype: With a much larger clone just one base away, this may be a read error. The chain has TRBV12-3 or TRBV12-4 and TRBJ2-7; D remains unclear. The CDR3 contains 13 residues. With 4 bases removed from V and 1 base from J, the gap between germline ends came to 8 bases. The CDR3 loop is CASSCQASYEQYF. As DNA, the CDR3 is TGTGCCAGCAGTTGTCAGGCATCCTACGAGCAGTACTTC.

The chain couples TRBV28 to TRBJ2-7, with D perhaps being TRBD1 or TRBD2 (6 bases each). This CDR3 has 14 residues. Germline V lookup: CDR1 MDHEN, CDR2 SYDVKM. The V end lost 7 bases, the J end lost 5 bases, and 18 bases lay between the germline ends. CDR3 amino acids: CASTKGGRFHEQYF. The CDR3 bases are TGTGCCAGCACCAAGGGGGGACGGTTCCACGAGCAGTACTTC.

The CDR3, as DNA: TGCGCCAGCAGCCGCCAGACAGGGGGATTTGAAGCTTTCTTT. This sequence encodes CASSRQTGGFEAFF. The chain has TRBV4-1 and TRBJ1-1; 9 nucleotides align to TRBD1. V gave up 4 bases and J gave up 7 bases; unmatched junction bases: 7. CDR1 MGHRA and CDR2 YSYEKL come from the germline V gene. The length of the CDR3 is 14 residues.

The CDR3, as DNA: TGTGCCAGCAGAGCAGACAGGGGGCTAGGAAACACCATATATTTT. It encodes CASRADRGLGNTIYF. The chain links TRBV2 to TRBJ1-3; 10 nucleotides agree with TRBD1. The germline CDR1 and CDR2 sequences are SNHLY and FYNNEI. V lost 6 bases to trimming and J lost 4 bases; unmatched junction nucleotides: 6. The CDR3 has 15 residues.

This clonotype was seen repeatedly, ten times or more. This chain links TRBV5-1 with TRBJ2-1; 7 positions agree with TRBD2. V gave up 5 bases and J gave up 7 bases; unmatched junction bases: 12. The CDR3 is 15 amino acids. CDR1 is SGHRS, CDR2 YFSETQ, per germline. Written as DNA, the CDR3 is TGCGCCAGCAGGGTAACTAGCGACGGTTTGAATGAGCAGTTCTTC. This encodes CASRVTSDGLNEQFF.

On this clonotype itself: At one of its ends the junction is not consistent with the germline gene, which may arise from a read error. This chain connects TRBV12-3 or TRBV12-4 to TRBJ2-7, with D unclear. The CDR3 contains 15 residues. The CDR3 is CANSFVAGASYEQYF. In nucleotides, the CDR3 is TGTGCCAACAGTTTTGTGGCAGGCGCATCCTACGAGCAGTACTTC.

This clonotype was counted ten times or more. The chain employs TRBV6-5 and TRBJ2-3; D not certain. The germline V and J ends were trimmed by 4 bases and 4 bases, with 3 bases remaining between them. There are 11 residues in the CDR3. CDR1 and CDR2 from the germline V gene are MNHEY and SVGAGI. CDR3 protein: CASSSADTQYF. CDR3 bases: TGTGCCAGCAGTTCCGCAGATACGCAGTATTTT.

To note about this clonotype: A much larger clone lies a single base off, so this may be a read error. The genes are TRBV4-1 and TRBJ2-3; 14 positions match TRBD2. Germline V lookup: CDR1 MGHRA, CDR2 YSYEKL. The CDR3 has 16 amino acids. The V segment lost 3 bases and the J segment 5 bases; nucleotides outside the gene matches: 4. The CDR3 sequence: CASSQTSGRGRDTQYF. As DNA, the CDR3 is TGCGCCAGCAGCCAGACTAGCGGGAGGGGTAGAGATACGCAGTATTTT.